One and the same sample provided the 29 T cell receptor beta chains below, sequenced in a study of T cell changes during pregnancy in multiple sclerosis. Clones were read by immunoSEQ multiplex PCR, and TCRdb kept only the in-frame ones, dropping some. In the table there are about 69,000 clones, around 94% of which are singletons. Sequenced material: peripheral blood, taken in the third trimester of pregnancy. The receptors stem from a female donor in good health, enrolled as a control in a pregnancy study.

The V call is TRBV6-4, the J call TRBJ1-6, with 9 bases lining up with TRBD1. Germline values: CDR1 MRHNA, CDR2 SNTAGT. This CDR3 is 15 amino acids long. After removal of 0 bases from V and 10 bases from J, the junction contained 4 bases not matched to a gene. CDR3 sequence reads: CASSDSGTGKSPLHF. CDR3 coding DNA: TGTGCCAGCAGTGACTCCGGGACAGGGAAATCACCCCTCCACTTT.

The rearrangement uses TRBV6-5 and TRBJ1-1, with D possibly matching TRBD1 (5 bases). Between the trimmed V and J ends, which lost 6 bases and 4 bases, there was a span of 12 bases. This CDR3 is built from 13 residues. Germline V lookup: CDR1 MNHEY, CDR2 SVGAGI. CDR3 sequence (DNA): TGTGCCAGCAGGAACCCCGGGGGCACTGAAGCTTTCTTT. Its translation: CASRNPGGTEAFF.

J is TRBJ2-3 and V is TRBV5-1; a possible D gene is TRBD1 (6 bases). The length of the CDR3 is 18 residues. V was clipped by 0 bases and J by 2 bases, with 19 bases between them. Germline V gene data show CDR1 as SGHRS and CDR2 as YFSETQ. The CDR3 DNA reads as TGCGCCAGCAGCTTGGCCGCAGGGACACTAGTCTCCACAGATACGCAGTATTTT. Translating gives CASSLAAGTLVSTDTQYF.

This sequence joins TRBV7-2 and TRBJ2-2; 10 bases fit TRBD2. V lost 1 base to trimming and J lost 9 bases; unmatched junction nucleotides: 5. This CDR3 is 15 amino acids long. Per germline, CDR1 SGHTA and CDR2 FQGNSA. CDR3 bases: TGTGCCAGCAGCTTAGGACTAGCGGGTAGACGGGAGCTGTTTTTT. Translating gives CASSLGLAGRRELFF.

J is TRBJ2-5 and V is TRBV15; TRBD2 matches at 14 bases. Germline V gives CDR1 LNHNV, CDR2 YYDKDF (reference sequence). V lost 3 bases and J lost 4; bases outside the gene matches: 7. The CDR3 loop spans 17 amino acids. The CDR3 reads CATSSPTGLAGVETQYF. The DNA of the CDR3 is TGTGCCACCAGCAGCCCTACGGGACTAGCGGGAGTAGAGACCCAGTACTTC.

This chain uses TRBV29-1 with TRBJ1-2, with 11 bases identical to TRBD1. CDR3 length: 19 residues. V lost 5 bases and J lost 5; bases outside the gene matches: 22. Germline assignment: CDR1 SQVTM and CDR2 ANQGSEA. The CDR3 here is CSVLNQPGTGGLILYGYTF. For the CDR3, the DNA is TGCAGCGTTCTTAACCAACCCGGGACAGGGGGTCTCATCCTTTATGGCTACACCTTC.

The rearrangement uses TRBV19 and TRBJ2-1; 10 bases line up with TRBD2. Germline V gives CDR1 LNHDA, CDR2 SQIVND (reference sequence). The length of the CDR3 is 16 residues. Trimming at V came to 1 base and at J to 6 bases, leaving 6 bases not matched to a gene. The CDR3 here is CASSIVWSSGSNEQFF. DNA for the CDR3: TGTGCCAGTAGTATAGTTTGGTCTAGCGGGAGCAATGAGCAGTTCTTC.

The V and J genes are TRBV7-3 and TRBJ2-1; 10 positions agree with TRBD1. The CDR3 has 16 residues. Germline CDR1 SGHTA, CDR2 FQGTGA. The V segment lost 5 bases and the J segment 8 bases; nucleotides outside the gene matches: 12. This CDR3 is CASSVGTGASPHEQFF. CDR3 nucleotide sequence: TGTGCCAGCAGCGTAGGGACAGGGGCCTCCCCCCATGAGCAGTTCTTC.

The chain has TRBV4-1 and TRBJ1-4; the D gene is possibly TRBD1 (6 bases). CDR3 length equals 17 residues. Trimming shortened V by 0 bases and J by 7 bases, and 18 bases separated the two germline ends. The germline V gene encodes CDR1 MGHRA and CDR2 YSYEKL. The CDR3 region is CASSQDRGGASPEKLFF. The CDR3, as DNA: TGCGCCAGCAGCCAAGATCGCGGGGGGGCCAGCCCTGAAAAACTGTTTTTT.

The chain carries TRBV19 and TRBJ2-5; 8 bases fit TRBD2. CDR1 is LNHDA, CDR2 SQIVND, per germline (reference sequence). The V gene end was trimmed by 8 bases and the J gene end by 5 bases; junction bases not matched to a gene: 4. The CDR3 covers 12 residues. The CDR3 is CASSGGPETQYF. CDR3 bases: TGTGCCAGTTCGGGGGGGCCCGAGACCCAGTACTTC. Based on the CDR3 plus reference TRBV19 and TRBJ2-5, the full variable domain is DGGITQSPKYLFRKEGQNVTLSCEQNLNHDAMYWYRQDPGQGLRLIYYSQIVNDFQKGDIAEGYSVSREKKESFPLTVTSAQKNPTAFYLCASSGGPETQYFGPGTRLLVL.

This clone showed up just once. J is TRBJ1-1 and V is TRBV7-9, with D possibly matching TRBD1 (6 bases). This CDR3 is 15 amino acids long. Germline assignment: CDR1 SEHNR and CDR2 FQNEAQ (reference sequence). The ends were cut back, 4 bases at V and 4 bases at J, with 16 bases in the middle. The CDR3 region is CASSSLRTDRTEAFF. CDR3 nucleotide sequence: TGTGCCAGCAGCTCCCTACGGACAGATCGCACTGAAGCTTTCTTT.

This clone was detected once. CDR3 in amino acids: CATRGTVSNEQFF. The CDR3 region has the DNA TGTGCCACCCGTGGGACAGTCAGCAATGAGCAGTTCTTC. The rearrangement links TRBV15 to TRBJ2-1, with 7 bases aligning to TRBD1. The trim removed 8 bases at V and 6 bases at J, leaving 7 bases unmatched. The CDR3 is made up of 13 amino acids. Germline CDR1 LNHNV, CDR2 YYDKDF (reference sequence).

The chain combines TRBV6-6 with TRBJ1-5; D may be TRBD1 (6 bases). The CDR3 spans 15 residues. Trimming stripped 2 bases from V and 1 base from J, with 9 bases between. Germline assignment: CDR1 MNHNY and CDR2 SVGAGI (reference sequence). CDR3 in amino acids: CASSYEGVSNQPQHF. CDR3 nucleotides: TGTGCCAGCAGTTACGAGGGGGTAAGCAATCAGCCCCAGCATTTT.

The chain recombines TRBV2 with TRBJ1-2; tentative D call: TRBD1 (6 bases). This CDR3 spans 14 amino acids. V shed 5 bases and J shed 8 bases, with 18 bases lying between them. The germline V gene encodes CDR1 SNHLY and CDR2 FYNNEI. CDR3 bases: TGTGCCAGCAGTCCGGGACACGGGTGGCGGGGCTACACCTTC. Protein product: CASSPGHGWRGYTF.

In its sample, this clone was seen a few times. J is TRBJ1-5 and V is TRBV19, with TRBD1 matching 9 bases. The J segment lost 5 bases and the V segment lost 7 bases, leaving 9 bases of the junction unmatched. In germline, CDR1 is LNHDA, CDR2 SQIVND (reference sequence). The CDR3 has 15 amino acids. In nucleotides, the CDR3 is TGTGCCAGTAAGAGTCTACAGGGGGCCTATCAGCCCCAGCATTTT. This sequence encodes CASKSLQGAYQPQHF.

The chain is built from TRBV19 and TRBJ2-3; D may be TRBD2 (7 bases). The CDR3 length is 13 residues. Germline CDR1 and CDR2: LNHDA and SQIVND (reference sequence). CDR3 in amino acids: CASREGGSGAQYF. For the CDR3, the DNA is TGTGCTTCCCGTGAGGGGGGGTCAGGGGCGCAGTATTTT. The entire variable domain, with the rest obtained from reference TRBV19 and TRBJ2-3, is as follows: DGGITQSPKYLFRKEGQNVTLSCEQNLNHDAMYWYRQDPGQGLRLIYYSQIVNDFQKGDIAEGYSVSREKKESFPLTVTSAQKNPTAFYLCASREGGSGAQYFGPGTRLTVL.

V usage is TRBV4-1 and J usage is TRBJ1-3, with no clear D. CDR3 length equals 18 residues. Per the germline V gene, CDR1 is MGHRA and CDR2 is YSYEKL. V lost 2 bases, J lost 5 bases, and 22 bases lay in between. Here the CDR3 DNA reads TGCGCCAGCAGCCAAAGCGACCCCGGGGTGGCGGGCCGAAACACCATATATTTT. Translated: CASSQSDPGVAGRNTIYF.

The chain uses TRBV6-5 and TRBJ1-2, with TRBD1 matching 10 bases. In germline, CDR1 is MNHEY, CDR2 SVGAGI. V lost 5 bases, J lost 8 bases, and 11 bases stayed unmatched. The CDR3 has 15 amino acids. CDR3 sequence reads: CASSKPGTGVLGYTF. CDR3 bases: TGTGCCAGCAGTAAACCCGGGACAGGGGTCTTGGGCTACACCTTC.

The rearrangement links TRBV6-6 to TRBJ1-4; 10 nucleotides align to TRBD1. In germline, CDR1 is MNHNY, CDR2 SVGAGI (reference sequence). Trimming took 0 bases from V and 7 from J; bases not matched to a gene: 2. The CDR3 covers 15 residues. The CDR3 DNA is TGTGCCAGCAGTTACTCCGACAGGGGGCGTGAAAAACTGTTTTTT. This sequence encodes CASSYSDRGREKLFF.

The chain couples TRBV4-1 to TRBJ2-7; D might be TRBD2 (6 bases). Per germline, CDR1 MGHRA and CDR2 YSYEKL. The CDR3 consists of 18 residues. The V and J ends lost 0 bases and 1 base respectively, with 19 bases between them. CDR3 nucleotides: TGCGCCAGCAGCCAAGAGTCGCCCCGGGGACTGATTTCCTACGAGCAGTACTTC. Residues: CASSQESPRGLISYEQYF.

The rearrangement links TRBV2 to TRBJ1-4, with D possibly matching TRBD1 (6 bases). Germline CDR1 and CDR2: SNHLY and FYNNEI. This CDR3 is 13 amino acids long. The V end lost 10 bases, the J end lost 8 bases, and 17 bases lay between the germline ends. The CDR3 spells CATQGNRKEKLFF. CDR3 DNA sequence: TGTGCCACCCAGGGGAATCGGAAGGAAAAACTGTTTTTT.

The rearrangement joins TRBV28 to TRBJ2-4, with 14 bases that match TRBD2. The CDR3 covers 18 residues. J was trimmed by 6 bases and V by 1 base; bases with no gene match: 8. Looked up from germline, CDR1 is MDHEN and CDR2 is SYDVKM. The chain's CDR3 is CASSLYPPGTSGGNIQYF. The CDR3 nucleotides are TGTGCCAGCAGTTTATACCCCCCAGGGACTAGCGGGGGAAACATTCAGTACTTC.

V is TRBV7-9 and J is TRBJ1-1, with D possibly matching TRBD1 (5 bases). This CDR3 has 15 residues. With 5 bases removed from V and 0 bases from J, the gap between germline ends came to 13 bases. The V gene's germline CDR1 is SEHNR and CDR2 FQNEAQ (reference sequence). In DNA, the CDR3 is TGTGCCAGCAGCCCCCGACAGAACATGAACACTGAAGCTTTCTTT. The encoded protein is CASSPRQNMNTEAFF.

The V and J genes are TRBV9 and TRBJ2-2; 8 positions agree with TRBD2. V lost 3 bases to trimming and J lost 4 bases; unmatched junction nucleotides: 5. This CDR3 has 15 residues. CDR1 is SGDLS, CDR2 YYNGEE, per germline. CDR3 sequence: CASSGVGLATGELFF. CDR3 DNA sequence: TGTGCCAGCAGCGGGGTCGGACTAGCCACCGGGGAGCTGTTTTTT.

The chain links TRBV19 to TRBJ2-6, with a possible D match to TRBD1 (6 bases). The CDR3 has 18 residues. The V end was cut by 6 bases, the J end by 0 bases, with 18 bases between. Germline V gives CDR1 LNHDA, CDR2 SQIVND (reference sequence). The CDR3 DNA follows: TGTGCCAGTAGACTCGTTGGGGGCCAACTCTCTGGGGCCAACGTCCTGACTTTC. It specifies CASRLVGGQLSGANVLTF.

V is TRBV5-6 and J is TRBJ2-1; D ambiguous. CDR1 is SGHDT, CDR2 YYEEEE, per germline. V lost 3 bases to trimming and J lost 0 bases, with 16 bases between them. The length of the CDR3 is 17 residues. The CDR3 is CASSSPGLASSYNEQFF. The CDR3 DNA is TGTGCCAGCAGCTCGCCGGGTCTTGCCAGCTCCTACAATGAGCAGTTCTTC.

The chain combines TRBV7-3 with TRBJ2-1; D remains unclear. The CDR3 runs 13 residues. V was shortened by 5 bases and J by 4 bases, with 9 bases between the two germline ends. Germline assignment: CDR1 SGHTA and CDR2 FQGTGA. This CDR3 reads CASSLRSYNEQFF. The DNA for the CDR3 is TGTGCCAGCAGCCTCCGGAGTTACAATGAGCAGTTCTTC.

The V call is TRBV19, the J call TRBJ2-5; no clear D. Per the germline V gene, CDR1 is LNHDA and CDR2 is SQIVND (reference sequence). Trimming took 3 bases from V and 5 from J, leaving 10 bases between them. This CDR3 spans 13 amino acids. CDR3 bases: TGTGCCAGTAGTATTCCCCCCGCGGAGACCCAGTACTTC. Its protein product is CASSIPPAETQYF.

As for this clone: One junction end disagrees with the germline gene, perhaps due to a read error. The CDR3 DNA is TGTGCTAGCAGCGAAAGGGACAAACCCTACGAGCAGTACTTC. Protein sequence: CASSERDKPYEQYF. The V call is TRBV7-7, the J call TRBJ2-7; D perhaps matches TRBD1 (6 bases). CDR1 and CDR2 from the germline V gene are SSHAT and FNYEAQ (reference sequence). CDR3 length: 14 residues.